Each of the 22 T cell receptor beta chains below was sequenced from the same sample in a study of cytomegalovirus exposure and HLA in healthy donors. In the PCR, 60 Vbeta and 13 Jbeta primers were used. The protocol was immunoSEQ multiplex PCR, while the TCRdb copy is restricted to in-frame clones and leaves out a portion. This table holds approximately 150,000 clones, around 81% found once. What was sequenced was PBMCs. The receptors stem from a woman between 18 and 30 years old in good health and CMV-seropositive.

The V gene is TRBV11-2, the J gene TRBJ2-3; TRBD2 matches at 9 bases. Germline V gene sequence: CDR1 SGHAT, CDR2 FQNNGV. V was clipped by 5 bases and J by 6 bases; unmatched bases: 12. The CDR3 is 16 amino acids. CDR3 coding DNA: TGTGCCAGCAGCCGAAAGCGGGGGGCCTCGCGGGATACGCAGTATTTT. This sequence encodes CASSRKRGASRDTQYF.

This clone appeared a single time. J is TRBJ2-1 and V is TRBV21-1; TRBD1, the D gene given by the table, was not confirmed from the DNA. TRBV21-1 is listed as a pseudogene. The CDR3 extends over 19 amino acids. CDR3 coding DNA: TGTGCCAGCAGCAAAAGGGACAGGACGCAAATTAACTCCTACAATGAGCAGTTCTTC. Amino acid sequence: CASSKRDRTQINSYNEQFF.

Here the CDR3 DNA reads TGCGCCAGCAGCCAAGAACACAACAGTGGCATTCAGTACTTC. It translates to CASSQEHNSGIQYF. The V gene is TRBV4-3, the J gene TRBJ2-4; D is undetermined. The length of the CDR3 is 14 residues. V was pared by 0 bases and J by 9 bases, with 12 bases between. The germline V gene encodes CDR1 LGHNA and CDR2 YSLEER.

The V call is TRBV11-2, the J call TRBJ2-3; D not certain. Trimming took off 3 bases at V and 2 bases at J, with 18 bases between the two ends. The CDR3 extends over 17 amino acids. CDR1 is SGHAT and CDR2 is FQNNGV in the germline V gene. The CDR3 here is CASSFFSVRTVTDTQYF. Written as DNA, the CDR3 is TGTGCCAGCAGCTTCTTTTCGGTCCGCACCGTCACAGATACGCAGTATTTT.

The chain carries TRBV2 and TRBJ2-3, with 8 bases lining up with TRBD2. With V trimmed by 6 bases and J by 5 bases, 7 bases remained unmatched. The CDR3 is made up of 14 amino acids. Germline lookup yields CDR1 SNHLY and CDR2 FYNNEI. The CDR3 loop reads CASSGRGEIDTQYF. The DNA of the CDR3 is TGTGCCAGCAGCGGGCGGGGGGAGATAGATACGCAGTATTTT.

The chain couples TRBV27 to TRBJ2-7, with D possibly being TRBD1 (6 bases). The CDR3 totals 17 residues. Trimming removed 6 bases from V and 3 bases from J, with 24 bases in between. CDR1 is MNHEY and CDR2 is SMNVEV in the germline V gene (reference sequence). The CDR3 reads CASSLSGTRRSSYEQYF. Written as DNA, the CDR3 is TGTGCCAGCAGCCTTTCCGGGACACGAAGATCGAGCTACGAGCAGTACTTC.

The V gene is TRBV6-5, the J gene TRBJ1-4; TRBD1 agrees at 7 bases. Germline CDR1 MNHEY, CDR2 SVGAGI. The CDR3 has 15 residues. The V gene end was trimmed by 2 bases and the J gene end by 5 bases; junction bases not matched to a gene: 5. The CDR3 reads CASSYKNRGNEKLFF. As DNA, the CDR3 is TGTGCCAGCAGTTACAAAAACAGGGGCAATGAAAAACTGTTTTTT.

The V gene is TRBV9, the J gene TRBJ2-1; 7 bases fit TRBD2. The CDR3 is 15 amino acids. Losses at the gene ends were 4 bases for V and 2 bases for J; bases not matched to a gene: 6. From germline, CDR1 is SGDLS and CDR2 YYNGEE. The DNA of the CDR3 is TGTGCCAGCAGCTTTTTTGGACTAGCCTACAATGAGCAGTTCTTC. Its protein is CASSFFGLAYNEQFF.

In this sample, this clone turned up once. The J gene is TRBJ2-3, the V gene TRBV7-9; 7 positions agree with TRBD2. The junction had 16 bases not matched to a gene; V was cut back by 3 bases and J by 4 bases. Germline assignment: CDR1 SEHNR and CDR2 FQNEAQ (reference sequence). The CDR3 consists of 18 residues. The CDR3 nucleotides read TGTGCCAGCAGCTTTGCCGCGACGGGGGGATCTGCACCAGATACGCAGTATTTT. Amino acids: CASSFAATGGSAPDTQYF.

V and J are TRBV5-1 and TRBJ2-3; D is perhaps TRBD1 (5 bases). The CDR3 has 15 residues. The V gene lost 4 bases and the J gene lost 0 bases, with 12 bases spanning the gap. CDR1 and CDR2 from the germline V gene are SGHRS and YFSETQ. Here the CDR3 reads CASSPRTSSTDTQYF. In nucleotides, the CDR3 is TGCGCCAGCAGCCCCCGGACATCCAGCACAGATACGCAGTATTTT.

This clone turned up a few times. V gene TRBV5-6 combines with J gene TRBJ1-5, with a weak D call TRBD1 (6 bases). Germline assignment: CDR1 SGHDT and CDR2 YYEEEE. The V and J ends lost 3 bases and 3 bases respectively, with 13 bases between them. The CDR3 spans 15 residues. The CDR3 DNA is TGTGCCAGCAGCTGGGGCGGACAGTACAATCAGCCCCAGCATTTT. This translates into CASSWGGQYNQPQHF.

V usage is TRBV20-1 and J usage is TRBJ2-7; perhaps TRBD1 as D (5 bases). Germline lookup yields CDR1 DFQATT and CDR2 SNEGSKA (reference sequence). The CDR3 has 11 amino acids. The CDR3 protein is CSPRVRYEQYF. The CDR3 DNA reads as TGCAGCCCCAGGGTTCGGTACGAGCAGTACTTC.

This chain connects TRBV15 to TRBJ1-5; D is unclear. Trimming removed 0 bases at V and 4 bases at J, with 4 bases between. Germline CDR1 reads LNHNV; CDR2 reads YYDKDF (reference sequence). The CDR3 contains 13 residues. The chain's CDR3 is CATSRDLNQPQHF. The CDR3 DNA is TGTGCCACCAGCAGAGATTTAAATCAGCCCCAGCATTTT.

This chain links TRBV9 with TRBJ2-1; D possibly corresponds to TRBD2 (6 bases). CDR1 is SGDLS and CDR2 is YYNGEE in the germline V gene. This CDR3 contains 17 residues. Deletions cut 0 bases from V and 0 bases from J, with 13 bases between. The CDR3 nucleotides read TGTGCCAGCAGCGTAGTTGGGACTCACAGCTCCTACAATGAGCAGTTCTTC. Amino acid sequence: CASSVVGTHSSYNEQFF. The full variable domain, in which reference TRBV9 and TRBJ2-1 provide the parts outside the CDR3, is DSGVTQTPKHLITATGQRVTLRCSPRSGDLSVYWYQQSLDQGLQFLIQYYNGEERAKGNILERFSAQQFPDLHSELNLSSLELGDSALYFCASSVVGTHSSYNEQFFGPGTRLTVL.

The V call is TRBV2, the J call TRBJ2-5, with D unresolved. Trimming left V 1 base short and J 5 bases short, with 8 bases between. From germline, CDR1 is SNHLY and CDR2 FYNNEI. The CDR3 extends over 13 amino acids. The CDR3: CASSEVAEETQYF. Here the CDR3 DNA reads TGTGCCAGCAGTGAAGTCGCCGAGGAGACCCAGTACTTC.

The V and J genes are TRBV19 and TRBJ1-5, with D possibly being TRBD1 (6 bases). The CDR3 length is 16 residues. V lost 1 base to trimming and J lost 2 bases, with 12 bases between them. CDR1 LNHDA and CDR2 SQIVND come from the germline V gene (reference sequence). The CDR3: CASSIVGGPGNQPQHF. The DNA of the CDR3 is TGTGCCAGTAGTATAGTAGGGGGTCCGGGCAATCAGCCCCAGCATTTT.

With regard to this clone: One junction end disagrees with the germline gene, perhaps due to a read error. This chain connects TRBV15 to TRBJ2-6; weak D call: TRBD1 (5 bases). Germline values: CDR1 LNHNV, CDR2 YYDKDF (reference sequence). There are 16 residues in the CDR3. The CDR3 sequence is CATSRGSLSGANGLTF. CDR3 nucleotides: TGTGCCACCAGCAGAGGAAGTCTCTCTGGGGCCAACGGCCTGACTTTC.

In nucleotides, the CDR3 is TGTGCCAGCAGCTTGGATGTCAGGGGAGATCGGGGCTACACCTTC. Protein product: CASSLDVRGDRGYTF. The chain uses TRBV5-4 and TRBJ1-2; D perhaps matches TRBD1 (6 bases). The V gene's germline CDR1 is SGHNT and CDR2 YYREEE (reference sequence). The CDR3 is 15 amino acids. Trimming pared 0 bases from V and 8 bases from J, leaving 17 bases between.

This clone showed up just a few times. CDR3 amino acids: CASSLATANGYTF. CDR3 sequence (DNA): TGTGCCAGCAGCTTAGCGACAGCTAATGGCTACACCTTC. The chain is built from TRBV7-9 and TRBJ1-2; tentative D call: TRBD1 (5 bases). Germline lookup yields CDR1 SEHNR and CDR2 FQNEAQ (reference sequence). Deletions cut 0 bases from V and 6 bases from J, with 8 bases between. The CDR3 has 13 residues.

The chain uses TRBV7-9 and TRBJ2-5, with 8 bases lining up with TRBD1. Germline CDR1 SEHNR, CDR2 FQNEAQ (reference sequence). V gave up 3 bases and J gave up 5 bases; unmatched junction bases: 5. The CDR3 extends over 14 amino acids. The CDR3 loop is CASSFTRGPETQYF. CDR3 in DNA: TGTGCCAGCAGCTTTACCAGGGGGCCGGAGACCCAGTACTTC.

The chain employs TRBV7-6 and TRBJ1-2; 10 bases line up with TRBD1. The V and J ends lost 2 bases and 5 bases, in that order; junction bases with no gene match: 5. The length of the CDR3 is 15 residues. CDR1 and CDR2 from the germline V gene are SGHVS and FNYEAQ. CDR3 DNA: TGTGCCAGCAGCTTAATCCCGGGACAGGGGTATGGCTACACCTTC. This translates into CASSLIPGQGYGYTF.

V gene TRBV6-5 combines with J gene TRBJ1-6, with D uncertain. Germline V gives CDR1 MNHEY, CDR2 SVGAGI. The CDR3 spans 14 residues. Deletions cut 6 bases from V and 3 bases from J, with 9 bases between. The DNA for the CDR3 is TGTGCCAGCAGCCTCCGGAGCTATAATTCACCCCTCCACTTT. The encoded protein is CASSLRSYNSPLHF.